Listed here are 3 T cell receptor beta chains from one sample, sequenced in a study of blood T cell repertoires in COVID-19. The assay was immunoSEQ multiplex PCR, and TCRdb's table has in-frame clones only and misses some. There are about 200,000 clones in the sample; approximately 83% occur only once, and 3% to 4% lies in the top ten. The sample consisted of PBMCs or T cells enriched from blood (not recorded which). The receptor set was obtained from a woman aged 40 to 50 with acute COVID-19.

The chain joins TRBV7-7 to TRBJ2-5, with D perhaps TRBD2 (7 bases). V was cut by 5 bases and J by 4 bases, with 23 bases left in between. From germline, CDR1 is SSHAT and CDR2 FNYEAQ (reference sequence). The CDR3 covers 17 residues. The CDR3 sequence: CASSLLEGGGPGETQYF. For the CDR3, the DNA is TGTGCCAGCAGCCTACTGGAGGGGGGAGGGCCCGGAGAGACCCAGTACTTC.

The rearrangement uses TRBV27 and TRBJ2-1; D not certain. This CDR3 is built from 11 residues. Germline loops: CDR1 MNHEY, CDR2 SMNVEV (reference sequence). V lost 5 bases and J lost 8, with 7 bases in between. CDR3 bases: TGTGCCAGCAGTCTCCGCGATGAGCAGTTCTTC. Residues: CASSLRDEQFF.

This clone came up a few times. The chain uses TRBV29-1 and TRBJ2-7, with 11 bases fitting TRBD2. The CDR3 is 15 residues long. Germline values: CDR1 SQVTM, CDR2 ANQGSEA. The trim removed 6 bases at V and 2 bases at J, leaving 9 bases unmatched. CDR3 in amino acids: CSVELGLAGPYEQYF. DNA of the CDR3: TGCAGCGTAGAACTTGGACTAGCGGGTCCCTACGAGCAGTACTTC.